Described below is a single T cell receptor (beta chain) sequence and its context. The specificity of this receptor is unknown. Base qualities were left out, and no much larger clone turns up one base away. This entry belongs to a study of shared clonotypes between healthy human individuals (dated by TCRdb to 2020 to 2021). For context, the study as a whole: The cohort comprised a couple of women and a few men aged 18 to 49 years. For each donor, three plates each were used for CD4 naive and CD4 memory, two plates were used for CD8 naive, and one plate was used for CD8 memory. To estimate repertoire size and how much clonotype sharing occurs between individuals, the study deeply sequenced the blood TCR repertoires of 5 or 6 healthy adults. Different laboratories and diverse techniques were used to prepare libraries and sequence TCR repertoires, to increase sequencing depth and limit assay-specific biases. Leukapheresis yielded between about 0.85 and 9.5 billion PBMCs per donor. On the study overall, not on this receptor specifically: Pairwise subsampling led to the expectation that sequencing depth would affect the degree of clonotype sharing among donors. Only blood was sampled, and tissue TCR repertoires likely differ from those in blood. The genetic and exposure-history diversity represented was limited by the small number of donors. Rarefaction of sorted-subset datasets indicated incomplete sequencing despite the large sequencing depth. Estimated clonotype richness was generally larger for naive than for memory subsets. When a few donors were compared, the shared fraction of clonotypes was approximately 5% for naive CD4, more than 3% for naive CD8, more than 2% for memory CD4, and 0.35% to 0.4% for memory CD8. Clonotypes shared by all four sorted-subset donors showed higher generation probabilities than non-shared clonotypes.

Using the deep immunoSEQ assay, multiplex PCR amplified TCR CDR3 regions from genomic DNA. Extracted genomic DNA from each cell subset was distributed evenly across all wells of several immunoSEQ 96-well plates, and each plate was treated as a replicate. For sorted subsets, 150 to 250 ng of genomic DNA, equivalent to around 30,000 T cell genomes, went into each replicate PCR. The purified libraries were quantified using a Qubit 3.0 fluorometer, sized with a Bioanalyzer 2100, and then quantified again using the KAPA Library Quantification kit. Every immunoSEQ 96-well plate was sequenced on a separate single-read 150-cycle Illumina NextSeq 550 flow cell. Under the source paper's analysis protocol: Because the immunoSEQ output included only junctional sequences and no quality scores, the filtering could not be the same as the filtering used for full-length reads. Sequences were annotated with PyIR, a Python wrapper for IgBLAST v1.9, using IMGT germline references to assign V/J genes and CDR3. Any read was removed if the V/J assignment was weak (E-value above 1e-6), the CDR3 was missing, or the read contained stop codons, out-of-frame junctions, or ambiguous translated residues. V3J clonotypes were defined as sequences sharing an identical inferred V gene, J gene, and CDR3 amino acid sequence. To compute the percentage overlap between repertoires, the number of shared unique clonotypes was divided by the size of the smaller repertoire. Richness of each repertoire was evaluated using RTK rarefaction, the Chao1 estimator, and Recon v2.1 estimates of unobserved clonotypes. For all TCRbeta clonotypes obtained by the gDNA method from a few donors, generation probabilities were computed with OLGA. In TCRdb, the immuneACCESS table is reduced to in-frame sequences with V and J assigned. These tables do not hold every clone; where another copy was compared, an unresolved V gene accounts for under half, and the others remain unexplained. V, J and clone size reflect that table, while D and trimming were determined from the DNA. The sample table lists about 640,000 clones, 60% to 80% of them with a count of one. The ten largest clones capture approximately 1.8% of the sample.

V is pruned by 6 bases and J by 5 bases, leaving 12 bases of the junction without a gene match. There are 17 amino acids in the CDR3, from cysteine to phenylalanine inclusive. Left in the record is the CDR3 DNA by itself, 51 bases read in frame from the first base. CDR1 and CDR2 (MGHRA, YSYEKL) derive from the germline V gene. The donors were healthy, HIV-negative adults with no recently reported acute infections or vaccinations. Every donor was a Caucasian adult living in Nashville, Tennessee, USA. CD4+ T cells were enriched by magnetic negative selection, after which naive cells were positively selected on CD45RA and the negative fraction was taken as the memory subset. Blood was obtained by leukapheresis, after which PBMCs were separated by Ficoll-Histopaque density gradient centrifugation and cryopreserved in liquid nitrogen vapor phase. Purity and quantity of every magnetically sorted T cell population were checked by analytical flow cytometry. Genomic DNA was isolated from every sorted fraction and measured by UV absorbance on a Nanodrop 2000c.

This sequence was found in a woman aged 25 to 39 in good health. The chain is made from TRBV4-1 and TRBJ2-2; the junction holds 10 bases that match TRBD2. The sequenced sample consisted of memory CD4+ T cells sorted from blood. Per the publication, the cell subset or site label means: CD45RA-negative fraction. The CDR3 protein is CASRKGLAHQGTGELFF. The nucleotide sequence is given as TGCGCCAGCAGGAAGGGACTAGCGCACCAAGGAACCGGGGAGCTGTTTTTT.